Listed here are 27 T cell receptor beta chains from one sample, sequenced in a study of blood T cell repertoires in COVID-19. Sequenced by immunoSEQ multiplex PCR; TCRdb stores in-frame clones only, minus some. The repertoire includes about 210,000 clones, around 82% of them detected once, and 9.5% to 15% sits in the top ten. Sequencing was performed on peripheral blood. The receptors derive from a woman in her 40s with acute or convalescent COVID-19.

The J gene is TRBJ1-1, the V gene TRBV9; D may be TRBD1 (6 bases). Germline-derived CDR1 and CDR2 are SGDLS and YYNGEE. V shed 0 bases and J shed 4 bases, with 13 bases lying between them. CDR3 length: 15 amino acids. CDR3 nucleotides: TGTGCCAGCAGCGTAGTGGGGGGGCTGGGCACTGAAGCTTTCTTT. Its protein product is CASSVVGGLGTEAFF.

The rearrangement uses TRBV20-1 and TRBJ1-2; tentatively, D is TRBD1 (5 bases). The ends were cut back, 3 bases at V and 7 bases at J, with 9 bases in the middle. The CDR3 extends over 11 amino acids. The germline V gene encodes CDR1 DFQATT and CDR2 SNEGSKA (reference sequence). For the CDR3, the DNA is TGCAGTGCTAGGGACATTCGTGGCTACACCTTC. Its translation is CSARDIRGYTF.

This rearrangement joins TRBV7-9 to TRBJ2-5, with D possibly matching TRBD1 (6 bases). Trimming took off 1 base at V and 3 bases at J, with 9 bases between the two ends. The CDR3 loop spans 14 amino acids. Germline V gene sequence: CDR1 SEHNR, CDR2 FQNEAQ (reference sequence). CDR3 DNA sequence: TGTGCCAGCAGCTTAGTCGGACAGAAAGAGACCCAGTACTTC. Translated, it gives CASSLVGQKETQYF.

This clone was picked up one time. The gene calls are TRBV19 and TRBJ1-5; 8 bases are shared with TRBD1. The V segment lost 6 bases and the J segment 0 bases; nucleotides outside the gene matches: 16. The CDR3 contains 19 residues. Germline V CDR1 and CDR2: LNHDA, SQIVND (reference sequence). The CDR3 reads CASRKIQGARLNSNQPQHF. The CDR3 DNA follows: TGTGCCAGTAGAAAAATTCAGGGGGCGCGTCTCAATAGCAATCAGCCCCAGCATTTT.

J is TRBJ2-2 and V is TRBV24-1; tentatively, D is TRBD1 (5 bases). Trimming removed 7 bases at V and 5 bases at J, with 10 bases between. CDR1 and CDR2 from the germline V gene are KGHDR and SFDVKD. The CDR3 runs to 13 residues. CDR3 loop: CATRMTATGELFF. DNA of the CDR3: TGTGCCACCAGAATGACAGCTACCGGGGAGCTGTTTTTT.

The chain links TRBV29-1 to TRBJ2-5; tentatively, D is TRBD1 (6 bases). Germline V lookup: CDR1 SQVTM, CDR2 ANQGSEA. V shed 5 bases and J shed 1 base, with 8 bases lying between them. The CDR3 extends over 12 amino acids. Written as DNA, the CDR3 is TGCAGCGTTTCACAGGGCCAAGAGACCCAGTACTTC. Translated, it gives CSVSQGQETQYF.

In its sample, this clone was seen many times. V and J are TRBV11-2 and TRBJ1-6; D gene ambiguous. The germline CDR1 and CDR2 sequences are SGHAT and FQNNGV. Trimming shortened V by 2 bases and J by 1 base, and 9 bases separated the two germline ends. The CDR3 totals 16 residues. The CDR3 spells CASSLRQVSYNSPLHF. CDR3 nucleotides: TGTGCCAGCAGCTTACGGCAGGTTTCCTATAATTCACCCCTCCACTTT.

The rearrangement links TRBV5-5 to TRBJ2-1; weak D call: TRBD1 (5 bases). Germline V CDR1 and CDR2: SGHKS, YYEKEE (reference sequence). V gave up 0 bases and J gave up 4 bases, with 8 bases separating them. The CDR3 length is 14 residues. CDR3 amino acids: CASSLVAGYNEQFF. The CDR3 nucleotides read TGTGCCAGCAGCTTGGTAGCAGGGTACAATGAGCAGTTCTTC.

This clone was counted between two and nine times. The chain employs TRBV11-2 and TRBJ1-1; D is unclear. The length of the CDR3 is 15 residues. V was clipped by 7 bases and J by 1 base, with 16 bases between them. Looked up from germline, CDR1 is SGHAT and CDR2 is FQNNGV. As DNA, the CDR3 is TGTGCCAGCACCGAGGTCCTGAAACAGAACACTGAAGCTTTCTTT. Translation gives CASTEVLKQNTEAFF.

As to this clone: Other DNA sequences in this sample translate to the same CDR3. The chain links TRBV12-3 or TRBV12-4 to TRBJ2-7; D is unresolved. The CDR3 is 11 residues long. V dropped 5 bases and J dropped 3 bases, with 5 bases sitting between them. This chain's CDR3 is CASSPNYEQYF. In DNA, the CDR3 is TGTGCCAGCAGTCCAAACTACGAGCAGTACTTC.

The V gene is TRBV2, the J gene TRBJ2-1; D may be TRBD1 (5 bases). Trimming took off 2 bases at V and 3 bases at J, with 11 bases between the two ends. The CDR3 is 15 residues long. The germline gives CDR1 SNHLY, CDR2 FYNNEI. The CDR3 DNA reads TGTGCCAGCAGTGAATACCAGGGCCTCTACAATGAGCAGTTCTTC. Protein: CASSEYQGLYNEQFF.

This chain links TRBV30 with TRBJ1-1; tentative D call: TRBD1 (5 bases). This CDR3 comprises 17 residues. The V end lost 0 bases, the J end lost 0 bases, and 17 bases lay between the germline ends. CDR1 GTSNPN and CDR2 SVGIG come from the germline V gene (reference sequence). CDR3: CAWSVGLSEDMNTEAFF. The CDR3 region has the DNA TGTGCCTGGAGTGTAGGGTTGAGTGAGGACATGAACACTGAAGCTTTCTTT.

This sequence joins TRBV10-1 and TRBJ2-3; D remains unclear. Germline loops: CDR1 WNHNN, CDR2 SYGVQD (reference sequence). The CDR3 contains 15 residues. Trimming took off 0 bases at V and 4 bases at J, with 11 bases between the two ends. Written as DNA, the CDR3 is TGCGCCAGCAGTGAGTCGCTACAGACCCCAGATACGCAGTATTTT. Protein: CASSESLQTPDTQYF.

The chain recombines TRBV24-1 with TRBJ1-1; 10 bases map to TRBD1. In germline, CDR1 is KGHDR, CDR2 SFDVKD. V dropped 6 bases and J dropped 1; count of bases not matched to a gene: 7. CDR3 length: 16 amino acids. The CDR3 sequence: CATSSTRQGANTEAFF. DNA of the CDR3: TGTGCCACCAGTTCGACTCGACAGGGGGCGAACACTGAAGCTTTCTTT.

This chain connects TRBV6-1 to TRBJ2-2; D is uncertain. Germline V gene data show CDR1 as MNHNS and CDR2 as SASEGT. Trimming removed 3 bases from V and 2 bases from J, with 7 bases in between. CDR3 length: 14 amino acids. This CDR3 is CASSERQNTGELFF. DNA of the CDR3: TGTGCCAGCAGTGAGCGGCAAAACACCGGGGAGCTGTTTTTT.

The chain employs TRBV4-3 and TRBJ1-5; D remains ambiguous. Trimming took off 1 base at V and 3 bases at J, with 7 bases between the two ends. The CDR3 is 14 residues long. The germline V gene has CDR1 LGHNA and CDR2 YSLEER. The CDR3: CASSQGRDNQPQHF. CDR3 bases: TGCGCCAGCAGCCAAGGTAGAGACAATCAGCCCCAGCATTTT.

This chain joins TRBV5-8 and TRBJ2-7; TRBD2 might be the D (5 bases). The CDR3 contains 11 residues. CDR1 is SGHTS, CDR2 YDEGEE, per germline. V was shortened by 4 bases and J by 7 bases, with 9 bases between the two germline ends. The CDR3 DNA follows: TGTGCCAGCAGCCGCGGGTTTGAGCAGTACTTC. The encoded protein is CASSRGFEQYF.

With respect to this clone: The sample carries other DNA sequences with the same CDR3. The rearrangement uses TRBV27 and TRBJ2-1, with a possible D match to TRBD2 (7 bases). V lost 4 bases, J lost 4 bases, and 11 bases lay in between. CDR1 is MNHEY, CDR2 SMNVEV, per germline (reference sequence). This CDR3 contains 14 residues. Written as DNA, the CDR3 is TGTGCCAGCAGTTCGGGGGGCGCTTACAATGAGCAGTTCTTC. This translates into CASSSGGAYNEQFF.

The chain couples TRBV7-3 to TRBJ1-1; 9 bases line up with TRBD1. V shed 1 base, J shed 5 bases, and the junction held 5 bases outside the gene matches. Germline V gives CDR1 SGHTA, CDR2 FQGTGA. The CDR3 has 15 residues. The CDR3 loop reads CASSLMGQGGTEAFF. The CDR3, as DNA: TGTGCCAGCAGCTTAATGGGACAGGGAGGGACTGAAGCTTTCTTT.

On this clone itself: Within the sample, other DNA sequences also encode this same CDR3. The rearrangement joins TRBV7-8 to TRBJ2-3, with 12 bases that match TRBD2. V was clipped by 6 bases and J by 0 bases; unmatched bases: 4. Per the germline V gene, CDR1 is SGHVS and CDR2 is FQNEAQ. The length of the CDR3 is 16 residues. CDR3 region: CASSSLAGGSTDTQYF. CDR3 DNA: TGTGCCAGCAGTTCTCTAGCGGGGGGGAGCACAGATACGCAGTATTTT.

This clone was counted between two and nine times. The J gene is TRBJ2-7, the V gene TRBV21-1; the D call TRBD2 from the table was never checked on the DNA. TRBV21-1 counts as a pseudogene. This CDR3 is 13 amino acids long. CDR3 DNA sequence: TGTGCCAGCAGCAAGGGGACTACCTACGAGCAGTACTTC. Translated: CASSKGTTYEQYF.

The genes are TRBV30 and TRBJ1-5, with D possibly TRBD1 on 5 matching bases. V lost 2 bases and J 5 bases, leaving 7 bases between the germline ends. Germline CDR1 reads GTSNPN; CDR2 reads SVGIG (reference sequence). The CDR3 length is 12 residues. CDR3 sequence reads: CAWSQGHQPQHF. CDR3 bases: TGTGCCTGGAGTCAGGGTCATCAGCCCCAGCATTTT.

This clone was counted a single time. The chain couples TRBV11-2 to TRBJ1-1, with 7 nucleotides matching TRBD1. Looked up from germline, CDR1 is SGHAT and CDR2 is FQNNGV. This CDR3 has 15 residues. With 4 bases clipped from V and 4 bases from J, the junction kept 9 bases outside the gene matches. CDR3 DNA sequence: TGTGCCAGCAGCTCACGACAGGGACTCGGCACTGAAGCTTTCTTT. Translated: CASSSRQGLGTEAFF. Looking up the rest from reference TRBV11-2 and TRBJ1-1 gives the full variable domain: EAGVAQSPRYKIIEKRQSVAFWCNPISGHATLYWYQQILGQGPKLLIQFQNNGVVDDSQLPKDRFSAERLKGVDSTLKIQPAKLEDSAVYLCASSSRQGLGTEAFFGQGTRLTVV.

CDR3 region: CASSRTSGRGEQFF. CDR3 in DNA: TGTGCCAGCAGCCGGACTAGCGGGAGGGGTGAGCAGTTCTTC. This chain connects TRBV6-2 or TRBV6-3 to TRBJ2-1; TRBD2 matches 15 bases. V was pared by 6 bases and J by 9 bases, with 3 bases of the junction left unmatched. The CDR3 runs 14 residues. Per the germline V gene, CDR1 is MNHEY and CDR2 is SVGEGT.

This clone occurred once. The chain carries TRBV4-3 and TRBJ2-3; D remains unclear. Germline V gives CDR1 LGHNA, CDR2 YSLEER. The CDR3 has 16 residues. V lost 4 bases to trimming and J lost 2 bases, with 16 bases between them. The CDR3 is CASSRQIAEPTDTQYF. The DNA of the CDR3 is TGCGCCAGCAGCCGTCAGATTGCGGAGCCCACAGATACGCAGTATTTT.

This clone was observed a single time. The chain links TRBV18 to TRBJ1-2; D gene uncertain. From germline, CDR1 is KGHSH and CDR2 LQKENI. This CDR3 contains 14 residues. With 0 bases removed from V and 9 bases from J, the gap between germline ends came to 14 bases. This chain's CDR3 is CASSPPRATGSYTF. The CDR3 coding sequence is TGTGCCAGCTCACCACCGCGGGCTACGGGAAGCTACACCTTC.

The J gene is TRBJ2-7, the V gene TRBV25-1, with a possible D match to TRBD1 (6 bases). Trimming stripped 6 bases from V and 4 bases from J, with 16 bases between. Looked up from germline, CDR1 is MGHDK and CDR2 is SYGVNS. CDR3 length equals 14 residues. In DNA, the CDR3 is TGTGCCAGCAGCCCTGGGACACCGCCATACGAGCAGTACTTC. Translation gives CASSPGTPPYEQYF.